These 14 T cell receptor beta chains originate from one sample sequenced in a study of T cells after yellow fever vaccination. MiXCR, applied by TCRdb to the 5' RACE reads, yields one record per CDR3 protein. The sample has some 560,000 distinct CDR3 sequences; about 19% are singletons. The sequencing here drew on PBMCs, taken 15 days after the yellow fever booster vaccination. These receptors were collected from a man aged 25 to 40 who received the YFV17D yellow fever vaccine.

The chain has TRBV4-1 and TRBJ2-3, with 7 bases lining up with TRBD1. The germline gives CDR1 MGHRA, CDR2 YSYEKL. The junction had 5 bases not matched to a gene; V was cut back by 0 bases and J by 2 bases. This CDR3 contains 16 residues. CDR3 in amino acids: CASSQEGTVTTDTQYF. CDR3 coding DNA: TGCGCCAGCAGCCAAGAAGGGACAGTCACCACAGATACGCAGTATTTT.

V and J are TRBV7-2 and TRBJ2-2, with D possibly matching TRBD2 (6 bases). This CDR3 region has 15 residues. Trimming removed 5 bases at V and 7 bases at J, with 17 bases between. CDR1 is SGHTA and CDR2 is FQGNSA in the germline V gene. The CDR3 nucleotides are TGTGCCAGCAGCCAAGATCCGGGAGCGGTCGGGGAGCTGTTTTTT. It encodes CASSQDPGAVGELFF. Looking up the rest from reference TRBV7-2 and TRBJ2-2 gives the full variable domain: GAGVSQSPSNKVTEKGKDVELRCDPISGHTALYWYRQSLGQGLEFLIYFQGNSAPDKSGLPSDRFSAERTGGSVSTLTIQRTQQEDSAVYLCASSQDPGAVGELFFGEGSRLTVL.

This clonotype was found many times. This sequence joins TRBV6-1 and TRBJ2-5; 7 nucleotides agree with TRBD1. CDR3 length: 13 residues. V trimming: 6 bases; J trimming: 1 base; junction bases outside the gene matches: 2. CDR1 is MNHNS and CDR2 is SASEGT in the germline V gene. As DNA, the CDR3 is TGTGCCAGCAGGGACAGGAGCCAAGAGACCCAGTACTTC. It yields the protein CASRDRSQETQYF.

The chain uses TRBV5-1 and TRBJ2-1; D not certain. Germline V gene data show CDR1 as SGHRS and CDR2 as YFSETQ. This CDR3 spans 15 amino acids. The V end was cut by 0 bases, the J end by 7 bases, with 14 bases between. The CDR3 sequence is CASSLGWATENEQFF. The CDR3 DNA sequence: TGCGCCAGCAGCTTGGGGTGGGCTACGGAAAATGAGCAGTTCTTC. Combining the CDR3 with reference TRBV5-1 and TRBJ2-1 gives the whole variable domain KAGVTQTPRYLIKTRGQQVTLSCSPISGHRSVSWYQQTPGQGLQFLFEYFSETQRNKGNFPGRFSGRQFSNSRSEMNVSTLELGDSALYLCASSLGWATENEQFFGPGTRLTVL.

The chain is built from TRBV4-1 and TRBJ2-1; D may be TRBD1 or TRBD2 (6 bases each). Germline V gene lookup returns CDR1 MGHRA and CDR2 YSYEKL. Trimming stripped 1 base from V and 10 bases from J, with 14 bases between. CDR3 length: 14 amino acids. The CDR3 DNA follows: TGCGCCAGCAGCCAAGTTTGGGGGGCCAGGGAGCAGTTCTTC. Translating gives CASSQVWGAREQFF.

This clonotype showed up just a few times. The V call is TRBV25-1, the J call TRBJ1-2, with D perhaps TRBD1 (5 bases). The germline V gene has CDR1 MGHDK and CDR2 SYGVNS. The V and J ends lost 4 bases and 4 bases respectively, with 10 bases between them. The CDR3 consists of 13 residues. The CDR3, as DNA: TGTGCCAGCAGTGCAGGCGGGACCTATGGCTACACCTTC. Amino acids: CASSAGGTYGYTF.

Only a few counts were recorded for this clonotype. The chain carries TRBV7-8 and TRBJ2-7; 8 bases fit TRBD1. The CDR3 is 14 amino acids. Trimming took 4 bases from V and 6 from J; bases not matched to a gene: 8. Germline assignment: CDR1 SGHVS and CDR2 FQNEAQ. CDR3 nucleotide sequence: TGTGCCAGCAGCTCACCGACCGGACAGGGCGAGCAGTACTTC. It specifies CASSSPTGQGEQYF.

J is TRBJ2-3 and V is TRBV20-1; D is unclear. Between the trimmed V and J ends, which lost 0 bases and 9 bases, there was a span of 13 bases. Per germline, CDR1 DFQATT and CDR2 SNEGSKA (reference sequence). CDR3 length: 13 residues. The CDR3 DNA reads TGCAGTGCTAGAGACCAGTGGGCAACAACGCAGTATTTT. Translating it yields CSARDQWATTQYF.

This clonotype was seen at least ten times. V and J are TRBV20-1 and TRBJ2-1; 11 bases fit TRBD1. The V and J ends lost 6 bases and 6 bases, in that order; junction bases with no gene match: 10. Germline V gene data show CDR1 as DFQATT and CDR2 as SNEGSKA (reference sequence). This CDR3 is 15 amino acids long. The CDR3 nucleotides are TGCAGTGCGCAAGATCCGGGACAGGGGGGCAATGAGCAGTTCTTC. Its protein is CSAQDPGQGGNEQFF.

This clonotype appeared a few times. This chain connects TRBV6-5 to TRBJ2-5; 13 bases line up with TRBD2. The CDR3 spans 16 residues. Per the germline V gene, CDR1 is MNHEY and CDR2 is SVGAGI. With V trimmed by 4 bases and J by 7 bases, 9 bases remained unmatched. The CDR3 DNA reads TGTGCCAGCAGTTCCGGACTAGCGGGAGCCCAGGGGACCCAGTACTTC. Protein sequence: CASSSGLAGAQGTQYF.

The rearrangement joins TRBV6-1 to TRBJ2-1; tentatively, D is TRBD1 or TRBD2 (5 bases each). The CDR3 has 18 amino acids. Trimming pared 6 bases from V and 0 bases from J, leaving 21 bases between. Germline V gene sequence: CDR1 MNHNS, CDR2 SASEGT. The CDR3 spells CASSRAVSFGASYNEQFF. The CDR3 DNA is TGTGCCAGCAGCCGAGCGGTGTCGTTTGGGGCCTCCTACAATGAGCAGTTCTTC.

Comments on this clonotype: Just one base apart from a much larger clone, this may be a read error. The chain links TRBV5-1 to TRBJ2-7, with TRBD1 matching over 8 bases. The germline V gene has CDR1 SGHRS and CDR2 YFSETQ. After removal of 4 bases from V and 0 bases from J, the junction contained 6 bases not matched to a gene. The CDR3 consists of 15 residues. The CDR3 protein is CASSGDRSFSYEQYF. CDR3 nucleotides: TGCGCCAGCAGCGGGGACAGGAGCTTCTCCTACGAGCAGTACTTC.

V usage is TRBV4-3 and J usage is TRBJ2-7; D could derive from TRBD1 or TRBD2 (7 bases each). CDR3 length: 16 amino acids. Trimming cost V 2 bases and J 6 bases, with 20 bases left between them. Germline CDR1 is LGHNA and CDR2 is YSLEER. CDR3 residues: CASSQSGKGALGEQYF. The DNA for the CDR3 is TGCGCCAGCAGCCAAAGCGGGAAGGGGGCGCTGGGCGAGCAGTACTTC.

V gene TRBV14 combines with J gene TRBJ2-7; 8 positions agree with TRBD2. The V gene end was trimmed by 4 bases and the J gene end by 9 bases; junction bases not matched to a gene: 11. Germline assignment: CDR1 SGHDN and CDR2 FVKESK. CDR3 length: 14 residues. The CDR3 DNA follows: TGTGCCAGCAGCCGTGGCGGGAGGAATGTGAGGCAGTACTTC. Translating gives CASSRGGRNVRQYF.